The 20 T cell receptor beta chains presented below share a single source sample, sequenced in a study of response to subunit inactivated influenza vaccine. From the RT-PCR reads, TCRdb called clonotypes with MiXCR, one entry per CDR3 protein. The data show fewer than 550,000 distinct CDR3 sequences, with roughly 23% seen just once and approximately 2% held by the top ten. The material was CD4+ T cells sorted from PBMCs, obtained about 5 days after vaccination. These receptors came from a man aged 50-59 years who received an inactivated influenza vaccine.

CDR3 region: CASSHFGQGDTGELFF. Written as DNA, the CDR3 is TGCGCCAGCAGCCACTTTGGACAGGGTGACACCGGGGAGCTGTTTTTT. The chain couples TRBV4-3 to TRBJ2-2; 8 nucleotides align to TRBD1. V shed 3 bases and J 3 bases; nucleotides not matched to a gene: 6. The CDR3 loop spans 16 amino acids. The germline V gene has CDR1 LGHNA and CDR2 YSLEER.

This clonotype was picked up a small number of times. The chain joins TRBV20-1 to TRBJ2-7; TRBD1 matches 7 bases. V lost 3 bases, J lost 3 bases, and 8 bases stayed unmatched. This CDR3 is built from 14 residues. Germline lookup yields CDR1 DFQATT and CDR2 SNEGSKA (reference sequence). CDR3 sequence (DNA): TGCAGTGCTAGCCCCAGGGGGTTCGGCTACGAGCAGTACTTC. This gives the protein CSASPRGFGYEQYF.

This chain connects TRBV29-1 to TRBJ2-7, with D possibly called TRBD1 or TRBD2 (5 bases each). Germline V gene lookup returns CDR1 SQVTM and CDR2 ANQGSEA. The CDR3 consists of 13 residues. The V gene lost 6 bases and the J gene lost 3 bases, with 15 bases spanning the gap. DNA of the CDR3: TGCAGCGTGGGGACGGCGTCTGACTACGAGCAGTACTTC. Protein sequence: CSVGTASDYEQYF.

The V call is TRBV12-3 or TRBV12-4, the J call TRBJ2-1; D unclear. V lost 6 bases and J lost 8, with 20 bases in between. The CDR3 runs 15 residues. Here the CDR3 reads CASRLSKVGFDEQFF. The CDR3 DNA reads as TGTGCCAGCAGGCTCTCGAAGGTCGGGTTTGATGAGCAGTTCTTC.

The V gene is TRBV6-2 or TRBV6-3, the J gene TRBJ2-1, with a possible D match to TRBD2 (6 bases). V was shortened by 2 bases and J by 4 bases, with 9 bases between the two germline ends. The CDR3 sequence is 14 residues long. Germline CDR1 and CDR2: MNHEY and SVGEGT. The CDR3 DNA reads as TGTGCCAGCAGTTACGTGGACTATTACAATGAGCAGTTCTTC. This sequence encodes CASSYVDYYNEQFF.

The rearrangement links TRBV27 to TRBJ2-3; no reliable D call. V dropped 6 bases and J dropped 3 bases, with 16 bases sitting between them. The CDR3 sequence is 15 residues long. Germline values: CDR1 MNHEY, CDR2 SMNVEV (reference sequence). In DNA form, the CDR3 reads TGTGCCAGCAGCGCAAGGTCGGTGCGGACAGATACGCAGTATTTT. Protein product: CASSARSVRTDTQYF.

The chain is built from TRBV4-3 and TRBJ1-4; D gene unclear. CDR3 length: 16 amino acids. V was cut by 2 bases and J by 3 bases, with 13 bases left in between. Germline V lookup: CDR1 LGHNA, CDR2 YSLEER. This chain's CDR3 is CASSQSAQTANEKLFF. CDR3 coding DNA: TGCGCCAGCAGCCAAAGTGCACAAACGGCTAATGAAAAACTGTTTTTT.

The rearrangement uses TRBV5-1 and TRBJ2-3; 8 bases are shared with TRBD1. V was clipped by 1 base and J by 2 bases; unmatched bases: 6. The germline V gene encodes CDR1 SGHRS and CDR2 YFSETQ. The CDR3 length is 16 residues. In DNA form, the CDR3 reads TGCGCCAGCAGCTTGTCTCCGGGACAGGACACAGATACGCAGTATTTT. It specifies CASSLSPGQDTDTQYF.

V is TRBV12-3 or TRBV12-4 and J is TRBJ1-1; perhaps TRBD1 as D (6 bases). This CDR3 has 14 amino acids. V was clipped by 6 bases and J by 4 bases, with 15 bases between them. The CDR3 region has the DNA TGTGCCAGCAGGCACAGGGCTGGGAGCACTGAAGCTTTCTTT. Translation: CASRHRAGSTEAFF.

The rearrangement joins TRBV5-1 to TRBJ2-1; D possibly matches TRBD1 or TRBD2 (5 bases each). V lost 7 bases to trimming and J lost 1 base, with 15 bases between them. Germline assignment: CDR1 SGHRS and CDR2 YFSETQ. There are 15 residues in the CDR3. The CDR3 is CASGTGRISYNEQFF. The CDR3 DNA sequence: TGCGCCAGCGGCACGGGGCGGATATCCTACAATGAGCAGTTCTTC.

The chain joins TRBV5-1 to TRBJ1-4, with 7 bases matching TRBD1. The germline CDR1 and CDR2 sequences are SGHRS and YFSETQ. The V segment lost 7 bases and the J segment 10 bases; nucleotides outside the gene matches: 7. The CDR3 extends over 12 amino acids. The CDR3 spells CASQGQDGKLFF. CDR3 in DNA: TGCGCCAGCCAAGGACAGGACGGAAAACTGTTTTTT. The full variable domain, with the rest looked up from reference TRBV5-1 and TRBJ1-4, is KAGVTQTPRYLIKTRGQQVTLSCSPISGHRSVSWYQQTPGQGLQFLFEYFSETQRNKGNFPGRFSGRQFSNSRSEMNVSTLELGDSALYLCASQGQDGKLFFGSGTQLSVL.

This clonotype appeared a few times. The chain combines TRBV6-4 with TRBJ2-2; no clear D. CDR1 and CDR2 from the germline V gene are MRHNA and SNTAGT. CDR3 length: 12 amino acids. V was trimmed by 9 bases and J by 3 bases, leaving 8 bases between them. The CDR3 DNA sequence: TGTGCCAGAGGATTCGACACCGGGGAGCTGTTTTTT. Its translation: CARGFDTGELFF.

The chain links TRBV28 to TRBJ2-2; D may be TRBD1 or TRBD2 (7 bases each). Germline V lookup: CDR1 MDHEN, CDR2 SYDVKM. V was pared by 6 bases and J by 4 bases, with 24 bases between. The CDR3 has 18 residues. The CDR3, as DNA: TGTGCCAGCAGCCGATGGGAGGGATTGGGGGACAGCACCGGGGAGCTGTTTTTT. It encodes CASSRWEGLGDSTGELFF.

The chain employs TRBV9 and TRBJ2-2; 7 bases map to TRBD1. CDR3 size: 15 residues. The V segment lost 3 bases and the J segment 6 bases; nucleotides outside the gene matches: 8. In germline, CDR1 is SGDLS, CDR2 YYNGEE. The CDR3 sequence: CASSGRGGSSGELFF. DNA for the CDR3: TGTGCCAGCAGCGGGAGAGGGGGCTCATCCGGGGAGCTGTTTTTT.

The rearrangement uses TRBV5-5 and TRBJ2-2, with no clear D. CDR1 and CDR2 (germline): SGHKS, YYEKEE (reference sequence). CDR3 length equals 13 residues. V dropped 1 base and J dropped 4 bases, with 5 bases sitting between them. The CDR3 sequence is CASSLLPTGELFF. CDR3 sequence (DNA): TGTGCCAGCAGCTTGTTGCCCACCGGGGAGCTGTTTTTT.

Only a few counts were recorded for this clonotype. This chain uses TRBV12-3 or TRBV12-4 with TRBJ2-1; D is perhaps TRBD2 (7 bases). The CDR3 has 14 amino acids. V lost 2 bases, J lost 9 bases, and 14 bases lay in between. The CDR3 nucleotides are TGTGCCAGCAGTTTAAGGGGGGGGGGGCCTGAGCAGTTCTTC. Translating it yields CASSLRGGGPEQFF.

V and J are TRBV30 and TRBJ1-5; weak D call: TRBD1 (6 bases). Trimming cost V 5 bases and J 4 bases, with 12 bases left between them. The germline V gene has CDR1 GTSNPN and CDR2 SVGIG (reference sequence). The CDR3 runs to 13 residues. The CDR3 coding sequence is TGTGCCTGGGCGCGGACAGATAATCAGCCCCAGCATTTT. It yields the protein CAWARTDNQPQHF.

This clonotype occurred a few times. This sequence joins TRBV7-2 and TRBJ2-2; D is unresolved. Germline loops: CDR1 SGHTA, CDR2 FQGNSA. V gave up 6 bases and J gave up 2 bases, with 10 bases separating them. The CDR3 contains 14 residues. The CDR3 nucleotides are TGTGCCAGCAGGTCACCCCCAAACACCGGGGAGCTGTTTTTT. This gives the protein CASRSPPNTGELFF.

J is TRBJ2-7 and V is TRBV5-1; 8 bases are shared with TRBD2. CDR3 size: 17 residues. V lost 2 bases and J lost 2; bases outside the gene matches: 12. CDR1 and CDR2 from the germline V gene are SGHRS and YFSETQ. CDR3 residues: CASSFSLSAGGPYEQYF. The CDR3 nucleotides read TGCGCCAGCAGCTTTTCGCTGTCCGCGGGAGGCCCCTACGAGCAGTACTTC.

In this sample, this clonotype turned up many times. The CDR3 bases are TGCGCCAGCAGCCTTACCGGGCCTCCGAAAAATGAGCAGTTCTTC. Its protein product is CASSLTGPPKNEQFF. This chain connects TRBV5-1 to TRBJ2-1; D unclear. This CDR3 is built from 15 residues. V shed 4 bases and J shed 7 bases, with 18 bases lying between them. CDR1 SGHRS and CDR2 YFSETQ come from the germline V gene.